These 17 T cell receptor beta chains were all obtained from the same sample, sequenced in a study of spatial heterogeneity in lung cancer. General study results and limits: It was found that expanded intratumoral alpha and beta TCR counts tracked tumor mutation counts.

Their recognized antigens are unknown. The time point denotes: sample taken at primary tumor resection. TCRdb reprocessed the 5' RACE reads with MiXCR, giving one entry per CDR3 protein. The sample has about 18,000 distinct CDR3 sequences; 8.5% to 10% are singletons. This material consisted of lung tumor tissue, taken at surgery. These TCRs come from a female donor with early-stage non-small cell lung cancer.

Remarks on this clonotype: This beta chain is an unintended read in a library built for alpha chains; its size means little. The chain couples TRBV7-2 to TRBJ1-1; D unresolved. CDR1 and CDR2 (germline): SGHTA, FQGNSA. CDR3 length equals 15 residues. V shed 5 bases and J shed 1 base, with 14 bases lying between them. Written as DNA, the CDR3 is TGTGCCAGCAGCCCGGTGGGTTGGGGGAACACTGAAGCTTTCTTT. Residues: CASSPVGWGNTEAFF. The full variable domain, with the rest looked up from reference TRBV7-2 and TRBJ1-1, is GAGVSQSPSNKVTEKGKDVELRCDPISGHTALYWYRQSLGQGLEFLIYFQGNSAPDKSGLPSDRFSAERTGGSVSTLTIQRTQQEDSAVYLCASSPVGWGNTEAFFGQGTRLTVV.

This clonotype turned up a few times. Little can be read into the size of this beta chain, an off-target read in a library designed for alpha chains. This chain joins TRBV20-1 and TRBJ1-5; D is possibly TRBD1 (5 bases). Germline V lookup: CDR1 DFQATT, CDR2 SNEGSKA (reference sequence). Trimming cost V 3 bases and J 2 bases, with 11 bases left between them. CDR3 length: 14 residues. The DNA for the CDR3 is TGCAGTGCTAGCAGGGTGGCAGGCAATCAGCCCCAGCATTTT. Its translation is CSASRVAGNQPQHF.

This clonotype was seen repeatedly, ten times or more. Being off target in a library aimed at alpha chains, this beta chain has a size of little meaning. The chain links TRBV27 to TRBJ2-7, with 8 bases fitting TRBD1. The CDR3 covers 14 residues. Looked up from germline, CDR1 is MNHEY and CDR2 is SMNVEV (reference sequence). Germline trimming cut 4 bases from V and 0 bases from J; bases unmatched to any gene: 2. CDR3 nucleotides: TGTGCCAGCAGTTGGGGGACAGGCTCCTACGAGCAGTACTTC. This gives the protein CASSWGTGSYEQYF.

Notes on this clonotype: The size of this beta chain means little, since it is a stray read in a library made for alpha chains. This chain links TRBV6-5 with TRBJ1-5; weak D call: TRBD1 (5 bases). The CDR3 is 13 amino acids. The germline V gene encodes CDR1 MNHEY and CDR2 SVGAGI. The V gene lost 5 bases and the J gene lost 5 bases, with 10 bases spanning the gap. The CDR3 DNA sequence: TGTGCCAGCAGTGGGGGGGTCTATCAGCCCCAGCATTTT. Translated: CASSGGVYQPQHF.

For this clonotype: This beta chain is an off-target read within a library intended for alpha chains, so its frequency means little. This chain links TRBV21-1 with TRBJ1-3. TRBV21-1 is given as a pseudogene. The CDR3 is 16 residues long. The CDR3 DNA reads TGTGCCAGCACATTTTGTCGGGAGAGCTCTGGAAACACCATATATTTT. Translated, it gives CASTFCRESSGNTIYF.

A word on this clonotype: This beta chain represents an off-target read in a library built for alpha chains; its size is of limited meaning. The chain uses TRBV10-3 and TRBJ1-2; D gene ambiguous. From germline, CDR1 is ENHRY and CDR2 SYGVKD. V was pared by 0 bases and J by 1 base, with 18 bases between. The CDR3 is made up of 18 amino acids. This CDR3 reads CAISESTQMAPFNYGYTF. In nucleotides, the CDR3 is TGTGCCATCAGTGAGTCGACCCAGATGGCTCCCTTTAACTATGGCTACACCTTC.

This clonotype is classed as medium-sized. A library prepared for alpha chains yielded this beta chain as an off-target read; its size is of little meaning. The gene calls are TRBV5-4 and TRBJ2-2, with unresolved D. Trimming took off 5 bases at V and 4 bases at J, with 12 bases between the two ends. This CDR3 has 14 amino acids. Germline V gene sequence: CDR1 SGHNT, CDR2 YYREEE (reference sequence). DNA for the CDR3: TGTGCCAGCAGTCGTCTGGGCGGCACCGGGGAGCTGTTTTTT. It encodes CASSRLGGTGELFF.

This clonotype came up many times. As an off-target read in a library built for alpha chains, this beta chain has a frequency of little significance. V gene TRBV9 combines with J gene TRBJ1-1; 8 bases match TRBD1. Trimming cost V 0 bases and J 0 bases; bases outside gene matches: 7. From germline, CDR1 is SGDLS and CDR2 YYNGEE. The CDR3 is 17 residues long. The DNA for the CDR3 is TGTGCCAGCAGCGTAGAGGACAGGGCTGGATTGAACACTGAAGCTTTCTTT. This sequence encodes CASSVEDRAGLNTEAFF.

By frequency in the sample, this clonotype is medium-sized (0.01 to 0.1%). This beta chain came through as a stray read in a library set up for alpha chains, and its size says little. The chain joins TRBV28 to TRBJ2-7; 7 positions match TRBD2. V shed 4 bases, J shed 6 bases, and the junction held 18 bases outside the gene matches. The V gene's germline CDR1 is MDHEN and CDR2 SYDVKM. The CDR3 consists of 17 residues. This CDR3 reads CASSSQRGDSSPGEQYF. CDR3 DNA: TGTGCCAGCAGTTCACAACGGGGGGACTCATCCCCAGGCGAGCAGTACTTC.

This clonotype was found many times. The library was designed around alpha chains, so this beta chain is a stray read whose abundance carries little weight. The genes are TRBV4-1 and TRBJ1-3; 7 bases line up with TRBD1. This CDR3 region has 16 residues. Looked up from germline, CDR1 is MGHRA and CDR2 is YSYEKL. The trim removed 2 bases at V and 0 bases at J, leaving 4 bases unmatched. The CDR3 region is CASSQSGQTSGNTIYF. CDR3 bases: TGCGCCAGCAGCCAATCGGGACAGACCTCTGGAAACACCATATATTTT.

Many counts were recorded for this clonotype. The library was designed around alpha chains, so this beta chain is a stray read whose abundance carries little weight. V gene TRBV3-1 combines with J gene TRBJ2-3, with 9 bases aligning to TRBD2. The CDR3 sequence is 15 residues long. Germline V gene data show CDR1 as LGHDT and CDR2 as YNNKEL (reference sequence). Trimming removed 4 bases from V and 7 bases from J; junction bases left unmatched: 9. This CDR3 reads CASSPVVSGGNTQYF. The CDR3 DNA follows: TGTGCCAGCAGCCCGGTCGTTAGCGGGGGAAATACGCAGTATTTT.

As concerns this clonotype: This beta chain was picked up by a library intended for alpha chains and is off target, so its count carries little meaning. The V gene is TRBV6-6, the J gene TRBJ1-5; perhaps TRBD1 as D (6 bases). The CDR3 consists of 16 residues. Germline CDR1 and CDR2: MNHNY and SVGAGI (reference sequence). V dropped 2 bases and J dropped 1 base, with 12 bases sitting between them. The CDR3 is CASSYLTQGSNQPQHF. As DNA, the CDR3 is TGTGCCAGCAGTTACCTCACACAGGGAAGCAATCAGCCCCAGCATTTT.

This clonotype was counted many times. A library made for alpha chains picked up this beta chain off target, so its size means little. The V and J genes are TRBV5-1 and TRBJ2-3, with 7 bases fitting TRBD2. Germline CDR1 SGHRS, CDR2 YFSETQ. The CDR3 is made up of 15 amino acids. Trimming took 1 base from V and 4 from J; bases not matched to a gene: 6. CDR3 loop: CASSLRGVRADTQYF. In nucleotides, the CDR3 is TGCGCCAGCAGCTTGCGGGGGGTCCGTGCAGATACGCAGTATTTT.

By its share, this clonotype is medium-sized. In a library made to pick up alpha chains, this beta chain is a stray read with a size that means little. The rearrangement joins TRBV5-1 to TRBJ2-7; D may be TRBD1 (6 bases). The length of the CDR3 is 14 residues. The V gene lost 4 bases and the J gene lost 3 bases, with 14 bases spanning the gap. Germline V lookup: CDR1 SGHRS, CDR2 YFSETQ. The CDR3 loop is CASSPGPGDYEQYF. CDR3 nucleotide sequence: TGCGCCAGCAGCCCGGGACCAGGGGACTACGAGCAGTACTTC.

In this sample, this clonotype turned up a few times. This beta chain is a stray read from a library made for alpha chains; its abundance is not meaningful. The chain carries TRBV6-2 or TRBV6-3 and TRBJ1-5; perhaps TRBD1 as D (5 bases). The germline V gene has CDR1 MNHEY and CDR2 SVGEGT. This CDR3 contains 14 residues. V was trimmed by 2 bases and J by 7 bases, leaving 12 bases between them. The CDR3 spells CASSYGAPNQPQHF. CDR3 bases: TGTGCCAGCAGTTACGGGGCTCCAAACCAGCCCCAGCATTTT.

This clonotype appeared many times. This beta chain lies outside the target of a library built for alpha chains; its clone size means little. The chain is built from TRBV28 and TRBJ1-5; unclear D gene. V lost 6 bases and J 5 bases, leaving 8 bases between the germline ends. The CDR3 contains 12 residues. Germline lookup yields CDR1 MDHEN and CDR2 SYDVKM. CDR3 protein: CASRGSYQPQHF. The CDR3 nucleotides read TGTGCCAGCAGGGGTTCGTATCAGCCCCAGCATTTT.

This clonotype was found a few times. The library was built for alpha chains, so this beta chain is an off-target read and its size means little. V usage is TRBV7-2 and J usage is TRBJ1-1; 10 bases agree with TRBD1. CDR1 and CDR2 (germline): SGHTA, FQGNSA. The CDR3 has 15 amino acids. The V gene end was trimmed by 5 bases and the J gene end by 1 base; junction bases not matched to a gene: 4. The CDR3 sequence is CASSPRDRGNTEAFF. DNA for the CDR3: TGTGCCAGCAGCCCACGGGACAGGGGGAACACTGAAGCTTTCTTT.